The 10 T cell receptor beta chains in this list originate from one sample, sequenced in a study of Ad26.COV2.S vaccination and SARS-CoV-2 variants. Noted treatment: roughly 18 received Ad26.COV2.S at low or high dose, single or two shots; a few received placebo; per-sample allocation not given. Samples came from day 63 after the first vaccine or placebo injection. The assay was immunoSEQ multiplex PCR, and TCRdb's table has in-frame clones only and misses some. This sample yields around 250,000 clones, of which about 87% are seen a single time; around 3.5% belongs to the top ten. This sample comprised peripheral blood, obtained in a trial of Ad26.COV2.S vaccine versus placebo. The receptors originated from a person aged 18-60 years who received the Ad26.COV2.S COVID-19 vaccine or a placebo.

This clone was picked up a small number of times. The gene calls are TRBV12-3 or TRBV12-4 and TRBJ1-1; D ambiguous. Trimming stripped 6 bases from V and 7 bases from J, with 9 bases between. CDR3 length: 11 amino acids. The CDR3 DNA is TGTGCCAGCAGACGGGCCTTTGAAGCTTTCTTT. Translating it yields CASRRAFEAFF.

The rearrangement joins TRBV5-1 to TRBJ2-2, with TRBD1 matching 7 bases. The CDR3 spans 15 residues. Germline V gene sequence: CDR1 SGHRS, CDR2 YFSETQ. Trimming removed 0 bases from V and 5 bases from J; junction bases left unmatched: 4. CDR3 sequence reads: CASSLEGARTGELFF. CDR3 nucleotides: TGCGCCAGCAGCTTGGAGGGGGCTCGGACCGGGGAGCTGTTTTTT.

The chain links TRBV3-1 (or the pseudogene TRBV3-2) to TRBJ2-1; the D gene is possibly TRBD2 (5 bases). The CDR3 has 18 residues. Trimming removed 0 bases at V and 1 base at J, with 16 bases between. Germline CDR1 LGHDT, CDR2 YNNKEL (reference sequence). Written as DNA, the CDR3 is TGTGCCAGCAGCCAAGATCGTCTAGCCCCCCAATCCTACAATGAGCAGTTCTTC. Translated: CASSQDRLAPQSYNEQFF.

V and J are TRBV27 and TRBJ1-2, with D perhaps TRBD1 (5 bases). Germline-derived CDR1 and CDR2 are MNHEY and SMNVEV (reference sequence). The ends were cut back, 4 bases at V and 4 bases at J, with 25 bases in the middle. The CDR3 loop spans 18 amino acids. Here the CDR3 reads CASSSRPDTQGRIYGYTF. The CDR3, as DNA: TGTGCCAGCAGTTCTCGCCCCGACACTCAGGGCCGGATCTATGGCTACACCTTC.

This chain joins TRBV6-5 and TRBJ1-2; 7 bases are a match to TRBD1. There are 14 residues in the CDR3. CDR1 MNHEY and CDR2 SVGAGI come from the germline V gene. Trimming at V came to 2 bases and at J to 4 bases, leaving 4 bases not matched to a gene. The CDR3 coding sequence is TGTGCCAGCAGTTACGGGACAGCAGGCTATGGCTACACCTTC. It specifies CASSYGTAGYGYTF.

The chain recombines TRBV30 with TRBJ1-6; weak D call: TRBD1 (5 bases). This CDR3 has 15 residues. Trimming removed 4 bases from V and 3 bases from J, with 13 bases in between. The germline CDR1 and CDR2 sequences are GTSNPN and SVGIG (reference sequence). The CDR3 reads CAWTLTENYNSPLHF. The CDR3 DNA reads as TGTGCCTGGACCTTGACAGAGAACTATAATTCACCCCTCCACTTT. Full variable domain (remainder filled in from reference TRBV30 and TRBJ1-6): SQTIHQWPATLVQPVGSPLSLECTVEGTSNPNLYWYRQAAGRGLQLLFYSVGIGQISSEVPQNLSASRPQDRQFILSSKKLLLSDSGFYLCAWTLTENYNSPLHFGNGTRLTVT.

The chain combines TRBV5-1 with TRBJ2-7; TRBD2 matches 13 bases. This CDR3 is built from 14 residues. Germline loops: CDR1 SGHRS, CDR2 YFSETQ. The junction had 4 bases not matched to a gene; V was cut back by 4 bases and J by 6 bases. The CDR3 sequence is CASSLGTSGTEQYF. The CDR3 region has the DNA TGCGCCAGCAGCCTCGGGACTAGCGGGACCGAGCAGTACTTC.

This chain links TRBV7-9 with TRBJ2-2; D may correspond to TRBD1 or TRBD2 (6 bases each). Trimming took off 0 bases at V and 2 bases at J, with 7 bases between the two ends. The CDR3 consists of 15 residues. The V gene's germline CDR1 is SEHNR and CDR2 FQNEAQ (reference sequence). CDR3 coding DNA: TGTGCCAGCAGCTTAGCCGGGGGCAACACCGGGGAGCTGTTTTTT. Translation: CASSLAGGNTGELFF. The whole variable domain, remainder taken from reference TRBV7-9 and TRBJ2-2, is DTGVSQNPRHKITKRGQNVTFRCDPISEHNRLYWYRQTLGQGPEFLTYFQNEAQLEKSRLLSDRFSAERPKGSFSTLEIQRTEQGDSAMYLCASSLAGGNTGELFFGEGSRLTVL.

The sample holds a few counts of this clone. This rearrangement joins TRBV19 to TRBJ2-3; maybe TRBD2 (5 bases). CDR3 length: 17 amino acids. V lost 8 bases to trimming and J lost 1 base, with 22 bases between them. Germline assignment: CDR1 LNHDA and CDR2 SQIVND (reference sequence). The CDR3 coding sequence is TGTGCCAGTTCCCGAATACTGTGGGGAGTAGGCACAGATACGCAGTATTTT. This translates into CASSRILWGVGTDTQYF.

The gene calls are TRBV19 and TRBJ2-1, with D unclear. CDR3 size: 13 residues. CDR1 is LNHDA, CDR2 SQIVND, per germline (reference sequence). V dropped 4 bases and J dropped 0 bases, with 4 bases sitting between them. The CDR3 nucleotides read TGTGCCAGTAGTAGGGACTCCTACAATGAGCAGTTCTTC. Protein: CASSRDSYNEQFF.